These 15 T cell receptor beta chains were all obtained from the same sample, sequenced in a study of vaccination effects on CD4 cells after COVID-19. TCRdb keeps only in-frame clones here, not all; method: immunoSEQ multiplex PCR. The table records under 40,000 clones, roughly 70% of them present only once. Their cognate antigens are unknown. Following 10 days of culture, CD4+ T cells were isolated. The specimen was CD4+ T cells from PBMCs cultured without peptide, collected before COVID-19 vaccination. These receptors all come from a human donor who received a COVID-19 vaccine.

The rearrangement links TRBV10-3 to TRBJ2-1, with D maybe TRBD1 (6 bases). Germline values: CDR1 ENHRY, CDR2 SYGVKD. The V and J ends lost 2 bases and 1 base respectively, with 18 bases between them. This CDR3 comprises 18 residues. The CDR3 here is CAISENPRDTISYNEQFF. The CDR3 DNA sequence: TGTGCCATCAGTGAGAATCCCCGGGACACGATTTCCTACAATGAGCAGTTCTTC.

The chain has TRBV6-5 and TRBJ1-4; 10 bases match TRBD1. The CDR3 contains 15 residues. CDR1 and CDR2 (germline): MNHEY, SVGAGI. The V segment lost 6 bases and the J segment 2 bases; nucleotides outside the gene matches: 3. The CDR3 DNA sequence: TGTGCCAGCAGGGGACAGGGGCTGACTAATGAAAAACTGTTTTTT. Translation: CASRGQGLTNEKLFF.

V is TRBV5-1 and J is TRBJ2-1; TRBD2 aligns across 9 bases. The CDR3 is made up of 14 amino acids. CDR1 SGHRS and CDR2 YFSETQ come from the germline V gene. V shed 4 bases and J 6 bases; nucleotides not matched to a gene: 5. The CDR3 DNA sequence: TGCGCCAGCAGCGACAGTAGCGGGGGCAATGAGCAGTTCTTC. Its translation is CASSDSSGGNEQFF.

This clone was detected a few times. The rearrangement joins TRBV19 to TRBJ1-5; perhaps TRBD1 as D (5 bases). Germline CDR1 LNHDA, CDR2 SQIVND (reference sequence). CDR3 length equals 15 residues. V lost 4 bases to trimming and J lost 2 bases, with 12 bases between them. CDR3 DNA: TGTGCCAGTAGTAGTATTGGGGGTGGCAATCAGCCCCAGCATTTT. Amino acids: CASSSIGGGNQPQHF. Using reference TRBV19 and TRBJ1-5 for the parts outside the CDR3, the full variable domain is DGGITQSPKYLFRKEGQNVTLSCEQNLNHDAMYWYRQDPGQGLRLIYYSQIVNDFQKGDIAEGYSVSREKKESFPLTVTSAQKNPTAFYLCASSSIGGGNQPQHFGDGTRLSIL.

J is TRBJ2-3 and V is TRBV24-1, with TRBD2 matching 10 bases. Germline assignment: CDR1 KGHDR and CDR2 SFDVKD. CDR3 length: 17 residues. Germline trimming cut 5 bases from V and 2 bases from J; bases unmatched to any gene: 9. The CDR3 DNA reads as TGTGCCACCAGTGCCTTAGGACTAGCGGCGGACACAGATACGCAGTATTTT. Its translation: CATSALGLAADTDTQYF.

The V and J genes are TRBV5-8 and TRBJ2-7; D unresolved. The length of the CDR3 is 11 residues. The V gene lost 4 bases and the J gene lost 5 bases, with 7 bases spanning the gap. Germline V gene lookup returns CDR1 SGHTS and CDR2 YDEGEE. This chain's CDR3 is CASSPTDEQYF. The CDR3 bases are TGTGCCAGCAGCCCCACGGACGAGCAGTACTTC.

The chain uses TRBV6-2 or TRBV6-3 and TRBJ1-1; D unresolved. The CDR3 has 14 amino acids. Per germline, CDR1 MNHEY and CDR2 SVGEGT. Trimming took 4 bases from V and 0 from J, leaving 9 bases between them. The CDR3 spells CASSSLGMNTEAFF. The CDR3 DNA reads TGTGCCAGCAGTTCCTTGGGCATGAACACTGAAGCTTTCTTT.

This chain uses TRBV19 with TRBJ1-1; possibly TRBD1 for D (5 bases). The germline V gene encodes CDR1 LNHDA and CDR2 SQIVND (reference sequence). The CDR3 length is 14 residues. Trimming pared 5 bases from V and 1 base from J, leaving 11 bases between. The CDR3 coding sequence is TGTGCCAGTAGTCCACAGACAGAGAACACTGAAGCTTTCTTT. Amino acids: CASSPQTENTEAFF. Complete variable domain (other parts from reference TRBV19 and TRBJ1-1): DGGITQSPKYLFRKEGQNVTLSCEQNLNHDAMYWYRQDPGQGLRLIYYSQIVNDFQKGDIAEGYSVSREKKESFPLTVTSAQKNPTAFYLCASSPQTENTEAFFGQGTRLTVV.

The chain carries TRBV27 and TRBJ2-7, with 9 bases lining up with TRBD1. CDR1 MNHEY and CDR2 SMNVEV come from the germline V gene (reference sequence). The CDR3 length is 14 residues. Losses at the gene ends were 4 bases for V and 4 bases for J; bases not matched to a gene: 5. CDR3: CASSWTGAPYEQYF. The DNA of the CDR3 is TGTGCCAGCAGTTGGACAGGGGCACCTTACGAGCAGTACTTC.

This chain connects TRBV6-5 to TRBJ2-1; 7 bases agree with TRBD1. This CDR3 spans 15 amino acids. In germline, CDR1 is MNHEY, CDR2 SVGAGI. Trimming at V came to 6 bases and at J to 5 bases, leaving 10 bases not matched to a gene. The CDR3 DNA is TGTGCCAGCAGCCTCGACAGGGTCGTTAACAATGAGCAGTTCTTC. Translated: CASSLDRVVNNEQFF.

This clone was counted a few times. CDR3 bases: TGCAGTGCTAGTCGGGGACGGGTGAACACTGAAGCTTTCTTT. This gives the protein CSASRGRVNTEAFF. The chain employs TRBV20-1 and TRBJ1-1; D is possibly TRBD1 (5 bases). Trimming took 3 bases from V and 0 from J, leaving 11 bases between them. CDR1 and CDR2 (germline): DFQATT, SNEGSKA (reference sequence). The CDR3 runs 14 residues.

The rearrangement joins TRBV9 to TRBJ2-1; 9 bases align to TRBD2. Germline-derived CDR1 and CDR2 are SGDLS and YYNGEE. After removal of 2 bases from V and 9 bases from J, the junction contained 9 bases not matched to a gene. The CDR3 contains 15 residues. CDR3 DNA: TGTGCCAGCAGCGTTAACAGCGGGGGGTTTGGTGAGCAGTTCTTC. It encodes CASSVNSGGFGEQFF.

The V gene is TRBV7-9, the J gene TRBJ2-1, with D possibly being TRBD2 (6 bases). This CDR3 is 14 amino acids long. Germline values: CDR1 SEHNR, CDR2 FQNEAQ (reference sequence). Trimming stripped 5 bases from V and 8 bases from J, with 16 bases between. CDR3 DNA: TGTGCCAGCAGCCTCAGTATCGGAGGGGATGAGCAGTTCTTC. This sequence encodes CASSLSIGGDEQFF.

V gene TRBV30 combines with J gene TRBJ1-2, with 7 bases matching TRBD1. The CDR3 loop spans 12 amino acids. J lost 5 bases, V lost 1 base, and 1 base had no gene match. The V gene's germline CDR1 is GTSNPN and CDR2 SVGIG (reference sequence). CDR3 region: CAWSAGGYGYTF. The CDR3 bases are TGTGCCTGGAGTGCAGGGGGTTATGGCTACACCTTC.

The CDR3 DNA is TGTGCCAGCTCTAGACAGGGAAATGAAAAACTGTTTTTT. It specifies CASSRQGNEKLFF. This sequence joins TRBV27 and TRBJ1-4, with TRBD1 matching over 7 bases. Trimming removed 8 bases from V and 5 bases from J; junction bases left unmatched: 5. Germline V gives CDR1 MNHEY, CDR2 SMNVEV (reference sequence). The CDR3 consists of 13 residues.